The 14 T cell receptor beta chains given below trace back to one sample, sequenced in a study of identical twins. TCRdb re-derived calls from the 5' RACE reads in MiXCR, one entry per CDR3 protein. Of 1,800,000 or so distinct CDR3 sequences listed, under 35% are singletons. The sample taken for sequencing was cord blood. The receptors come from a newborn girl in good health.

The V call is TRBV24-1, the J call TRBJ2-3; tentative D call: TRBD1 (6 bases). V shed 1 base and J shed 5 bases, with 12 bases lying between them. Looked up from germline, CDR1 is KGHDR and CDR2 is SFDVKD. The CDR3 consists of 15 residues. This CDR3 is CATSDFSGAKDTQYF. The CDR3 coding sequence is TGTGCCACCAGTGATTTCTCAGGGGCGAAAGATACGCAGTATTTT.

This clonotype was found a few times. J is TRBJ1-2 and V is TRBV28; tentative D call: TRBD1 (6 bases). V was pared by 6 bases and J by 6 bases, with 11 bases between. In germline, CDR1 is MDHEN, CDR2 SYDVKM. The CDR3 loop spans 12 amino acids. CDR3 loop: CASRERTDGYTF. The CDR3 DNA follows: TGTGCCAGCAGGGAACGGACAGATGGCTACACCTTC.

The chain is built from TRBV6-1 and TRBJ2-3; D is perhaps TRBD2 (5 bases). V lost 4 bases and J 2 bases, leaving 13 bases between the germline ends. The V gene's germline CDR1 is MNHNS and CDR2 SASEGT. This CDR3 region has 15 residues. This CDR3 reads CASSGTGSNTDTQYF. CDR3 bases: TGTGCCAGCAGTGGAACGGGGTCGAACACAGATACGCAGTATTTT.

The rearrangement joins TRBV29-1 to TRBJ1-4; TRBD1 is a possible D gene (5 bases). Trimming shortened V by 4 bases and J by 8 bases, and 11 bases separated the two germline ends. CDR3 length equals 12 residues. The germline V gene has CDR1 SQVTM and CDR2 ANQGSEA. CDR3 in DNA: TGCAGCGTTGGAGGGGTCGACGAAAAACTGTTTTTT. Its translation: CSVGGVDEKLFF.

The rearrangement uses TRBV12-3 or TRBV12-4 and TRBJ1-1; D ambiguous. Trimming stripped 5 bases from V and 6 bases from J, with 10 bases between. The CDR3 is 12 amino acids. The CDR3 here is CASSLARSEAFF. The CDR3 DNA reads TGTGCCAGCAGTCTCGCCAGGTCTGAAGCTTTCTTT.

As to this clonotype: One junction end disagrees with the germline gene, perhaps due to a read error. The DNA for the CDR3 is TGCAGAGCTACAGGGGGCGAAGGCTACACCTTC. Residues: CRATGGEGYTF. The chain uses TRBV20-1 and TRBJ1-2; 9 bases are shared with TRBD1. The V gene's germline CDR1 is DFQATT and CDR2 SNEGSKA (reference sequence). The CDR3 consists of 11 residues.

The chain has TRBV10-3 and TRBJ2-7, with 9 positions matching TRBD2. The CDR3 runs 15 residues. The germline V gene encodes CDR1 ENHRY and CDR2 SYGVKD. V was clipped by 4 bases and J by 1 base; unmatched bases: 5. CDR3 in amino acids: CAISASAGGSYEQYF. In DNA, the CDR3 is TGTGCCATCAGTGCTTCGGCGGGGGGGTCCTACGAGCAGTACTTC.

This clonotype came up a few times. CDR3 amino acids: CASSFWGGRTDTQYF. The CDR3 nucleotides are TGTGCCAGCAGTTTTTGGGGAGGGAGGACAGATACGCAGTATTTT. The V and J genes are TRBV12-3 or TRBV12-4 and TRBJ2-3; 7 bases fit TRBD2. The CDR3 contains 15 residues. J gave up 3 bases and V 3 bases, and 6 bases lay outside the gene matches.

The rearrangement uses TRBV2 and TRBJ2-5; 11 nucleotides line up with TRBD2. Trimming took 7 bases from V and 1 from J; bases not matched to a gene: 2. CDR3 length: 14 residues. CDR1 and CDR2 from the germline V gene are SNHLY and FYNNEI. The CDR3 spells CASNGTSGQETQYF. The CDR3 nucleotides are TGTGCCAGCAATGGGACTAGCGGCCAAGAGACCCAGTACTTC.

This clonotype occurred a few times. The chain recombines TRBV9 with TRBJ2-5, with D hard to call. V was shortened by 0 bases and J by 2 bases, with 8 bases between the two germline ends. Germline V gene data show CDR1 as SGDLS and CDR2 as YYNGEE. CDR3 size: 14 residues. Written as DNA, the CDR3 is TGTGCCAGCAGCGTAGGTTCACATCAAGAGACCCAGTACTTC. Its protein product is CASSVGSHQETQYF.

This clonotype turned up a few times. CDR3 region: CSARDGGDFSQPQHF. The CDR3 DNA follows: TGCAGTGCTAGAGATGGGGGGGACTTTAGTCAGCCCCAGCATTTT. This chain links TRBV20-1 with TRBJ1-5, with D possibly being TRBD1 (5 bases). The CDR3 runs 15 residues. Germline CDR1 is DFQATT and CDR2 is SNEGSKA (reference sequence). Trimming left V 0 bases short and J 6 bases short, with 15 bases between.

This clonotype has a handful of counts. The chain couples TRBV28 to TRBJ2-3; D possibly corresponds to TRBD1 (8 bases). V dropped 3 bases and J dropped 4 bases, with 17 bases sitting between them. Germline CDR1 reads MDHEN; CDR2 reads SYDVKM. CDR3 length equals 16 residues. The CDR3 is CASSFGTGGGADTQYF. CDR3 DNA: TGTGCCAGCAGTTTCGGGACAGGAGGGGGGGCAGATACGCAGTATTTT.

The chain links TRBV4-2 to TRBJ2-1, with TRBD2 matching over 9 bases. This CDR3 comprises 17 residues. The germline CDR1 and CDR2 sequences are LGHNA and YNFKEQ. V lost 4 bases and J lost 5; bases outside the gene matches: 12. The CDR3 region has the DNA TGTGCCAGCAGCCGGGAATTAGCGGGAGCGGAGAACAATGAGCAGTTCTTC. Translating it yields CASSRELAGAENNEQFF.

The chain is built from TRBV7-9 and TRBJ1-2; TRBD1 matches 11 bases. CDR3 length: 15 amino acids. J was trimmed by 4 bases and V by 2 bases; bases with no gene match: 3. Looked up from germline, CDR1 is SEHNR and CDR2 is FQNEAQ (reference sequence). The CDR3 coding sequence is TGTGCCAGCAGCTTATGGGACAGGGGGTTCTATGGCTACACCTTC. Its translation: CASSLWDRGFYGYTF.